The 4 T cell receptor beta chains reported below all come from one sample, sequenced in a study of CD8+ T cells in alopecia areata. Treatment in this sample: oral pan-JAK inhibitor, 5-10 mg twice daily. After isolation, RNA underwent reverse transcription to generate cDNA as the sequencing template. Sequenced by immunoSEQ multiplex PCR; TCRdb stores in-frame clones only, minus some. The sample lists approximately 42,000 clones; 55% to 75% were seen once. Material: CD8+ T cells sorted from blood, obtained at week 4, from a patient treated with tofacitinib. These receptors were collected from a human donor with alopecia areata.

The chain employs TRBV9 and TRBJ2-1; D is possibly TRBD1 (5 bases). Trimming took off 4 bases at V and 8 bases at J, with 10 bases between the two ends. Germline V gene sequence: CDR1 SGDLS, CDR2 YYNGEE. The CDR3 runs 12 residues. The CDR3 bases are TGTGCCAGCAGCAACAGGTTCGATGAGCAGTTCTTC. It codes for CASSNRFDEQFF.

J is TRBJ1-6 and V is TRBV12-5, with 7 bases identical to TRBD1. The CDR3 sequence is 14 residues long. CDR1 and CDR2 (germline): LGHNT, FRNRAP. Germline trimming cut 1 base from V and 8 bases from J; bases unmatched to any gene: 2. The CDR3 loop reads CASGLGQGHSPLHF. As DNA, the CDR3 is TGTGCTAGTGGTTTGGGACAGGGCCATTCACCCCTCCACTTT.

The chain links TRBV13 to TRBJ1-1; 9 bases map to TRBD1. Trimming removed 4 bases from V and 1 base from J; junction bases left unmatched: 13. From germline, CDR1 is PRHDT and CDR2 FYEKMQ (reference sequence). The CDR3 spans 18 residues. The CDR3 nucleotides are TGTGCCAGCAGCTCACTGGTTTCCGCGACAGGGGGGAACACTGAAGCTTTCTTT. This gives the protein CASSSLVSATGGNTEAFF.

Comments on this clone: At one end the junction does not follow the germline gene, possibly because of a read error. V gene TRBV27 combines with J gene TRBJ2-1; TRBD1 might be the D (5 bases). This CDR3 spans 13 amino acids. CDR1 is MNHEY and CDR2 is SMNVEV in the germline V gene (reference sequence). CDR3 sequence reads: CASGFSTGNEQFF. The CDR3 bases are TGTGCCAGCGGTTTCTCTACAGGCAATGAGCAGTTCTTC.